The source of this T cell receptor beta chain is a study of shared clonotypes between healthy human individuals. Points from the study as a whole: Exclusively blood specimens were collected; tissue repertoires likely differ. Generally, naive subsets came out with larger estimated richness than memory subsets.

As regards this clone: As yet, its antigen is unknown.

Only in-frame clones appear in the TCRdb table, and some are missing; sequencing was by immunoSEQ multiplex PCR. Of about 2.3 million clones detected, 85% to 95% appear once; the ten largest clones hold 0.37%. Deletions cut 5 bases from V and 0 bases from J, with 11 bases between. Germline-derived CDR1 and CDR2 are SGHTA and FQGNSA. The CDR3 is 14 amino acids. This sequence originates from a man in his late teens or twenties in good health. Some clones in this sample may be carry-over from other donors' samples. Sequences were obtained from naive CD4+ T cells from PBMCs. Regarding subset: CD45RA+ positively selected. The chain recombines TRBV7-2 with TRBJ2-7; D not certain. CDR3 amino acids: CASSPTVLSYEQYF. The CDR3 coding sequence is TGTGCCAGCAGCCCCACGGTACTCTCCTACGAGCAGTACTTC.